The rows below give T cell receptor beta chains drawn from one sample of a study of Tregs in tolerant kidney transplant recipients. Repertoires were generated with immunoSEQ multiplex PCR, while TCRdb's copy carries only in-frame clones and drops some. The table shows some 250,000 clones, with 84% occurring only once. The sample was CD4+ T cells from blood. These receptors originate from a human donor in good health. CDR3s include the opening cysteine and the closing phenylalanine or tryptophan. D genes are given only for firm matches. Clone size appears in some rows only: once, few, many, or a class for an expanded clone.

V	size	D	J	CDR3	DNA
TRBV7-2	.	.	TRBJ2-2	CASSLGASVGGELFF	TGTGCCAGCAGCTTAGGGGCTAGCGTTGGCGGGGAGCTGTTTTTT
TRBV5-1	.	.	TRBJ1-4	CASRPQGTNEKLFF	TGCGCCAGCAGACCCCAAGGGACTAATGAAAAACTGTTTTTT
TRBV29-1	.	.	TRBJ2-2	CSVREQENTGELFF	TGCAGCGTTCGGGAGCAAGAGAACACCGGGGAGCTGTTTTTT
TRBV6-6	once	TRBD1	TRBJ2-5	CASSYGTGVAQETQYF	TGTGCCAGCAGTTACGGGACAGGGGTTGCCCAAGAGACCCAGTACTTC
TRBV25-1	.	.	TRBJ2-3	CASSVLQSTDTQYF	TGTGCCAGCAGTGTGCTCCAGAGCACAGATACGCAGTATTTT
TRBV11-2	.	TRBD1	TRBJ1-2	CASSLTGAGYGYTF	TGTGCCAGCAGCTTGACAGGGGCTGGCTATGGCTACACCTTC
TRBV19	.	TRBD2	TRBJ2-7	CASGRLAGRAYEQYF	TGTGCCAGTGGGAGACTAGCGGGAAGGGCCTACGAGCAGTACTTC
TRBV5-1	.	.	TRBJ2-7	CASSLGAAYEQYF	TGCGCCAGCAGCTTGGGAGCGGCCTACGAGCAGTACTTC
TRBV2	.	TRBD1	TRBJ1-3	CASRMGQGNTIYF	TGTGCCAGCAGGATGGGACAGGGAAACACCATATATTTT
TRBV4-1	.	TRBD2	TRBJ2-3	CASSQLWGRGDSTDTQYF	TGCGCCAGCAGCCAACTGTGGGGGCGGGGGGACAGCACAGATACGCAGTATTTT
TRBV2	few	TRBD1	TRBJ1-4	CAGGQGQKLFF	TGTGCCGGAGGACAGGGACAAAAACTGTTTTTT
TRBV11-2	.	.	TRBJ1-6	CASSSQGNSPLHF	TGTGCCAGCAGCTCCCAGGGGAATTCACCCCTCCACTTT
TRBV4-1	.	TRBD2	TRBJ2-3	CASSHPLRGGLDTQYF	TGCGCCAGCAGCCACCCTCTGCGGGGGGGCTTAGATACGCAGTATTTT
TRBV19	.	TRBD1	TRBJ1-4	CASSSQTGGNEKLFF	TGTGCCAGTAGTTCGCAGACAGGGGGCAACGAAAAACTGTTTTTT
TRBV2	.	.	TRBJ1-2	CASVSGWGARGYTF	TGTGCCAGCGTAAGCGGTTGGGGGGCGCGCGGCTACACCTTC
TRBV10-3	.	TRBD2	TRBJ2-3	CAIRSNSGRNTDTQYF	TGTGCCATCAGGAGCAATAGCGGGAGAAACACAGATACGCAGTATTTT
TRBV6-1	few	.	TRBJ2-7	CASILTESSYEQYF	TGTGCCAGCATCCTGACAGAAAGCTCCTACGAGCAGTACTTC
TRBV10-1	.	TRBD1	TRBJ2-7	CASSEEGQGGREQYF	TGCGCCAGCAGTGAGGAGGGACAGGGTGGCCGCGAGCAGTACTTC
TRBV6-5	once	TRBD2	TRBJ2-7	CASSYPGTSQGTEQYF	TGTGCCAGCAGTTATCCCGGGACTAGTCAGGGGACCGAGCAGTACTTC
TRBV7-2	few	.	TRBJ1-5	CASSPTNSNQPQHF	TGTGCCAGCAGCCCGACAAATAGCAATCAGCCCCAGCATTTT
TRBV7-2	.	TRBD2	TRBJ2-2	CASSRRLANTGELFF	TGTGCCAGCAGCCGGAGACTAGCCAACACCGGGGAGCTGTTTTTT
TRBV6-1	.	.	TRBJ1-2	CASSVEGVYGYTF	TGTGCCAGCAGTGTCGAAGGGGTCTATGGCTACACCTTC